This T cell receptor beta chain was recovered during a study of blood T cell repertoires in COVID-19. Whole-study context: T cells, B-cell-depleted T cells, or PBMCs provided the cDNA or gDNA that served as material.

Source study methods: It was from reference gene primer amplification that nucleated cell counts were estimated. Sequencing used immunoSEQ multiplex PCR; TCRdb keeps in-frame clones, though not all of them. That table furnishes V, J and clone size, whereas the DNA furnished D and trimming. The sample holds 490,000 or so clones; approximately 91% are singletons and the top ten take just over 8%. The germline V gene has CDR1 MNHEY and CDR2 SMNVEV (reference sequence). The V and J ends lost 6 bases and 2 bases, in that order; junction bases with no gene match: 5. The CDR3 is 15 residues long. This clone appeared once.

The chain couples TRBV27 to TRBJ1-4, with 8 bases identical to TRBD1. The clonotype originates from a woman aged 55-69 years who had recovered from COVID-19. The sample consisted of PBMCs or T cells enriched from blood (not recorded which). For the CDR3, the DNA is TGTGCCAGCAGACCTCAGGGGGCGACTAATGAAAAACTGTTTTTT. This gives the protein CASRPQGATNEKLFF.